This is a list of T cell receptor beta chains from one sample in a study of shared clonotypes between healthy human individuals. Measured with immunoSEQ multiplex PCR; TCRdb has only the in-frame clones, and not every one. This sample has some 1,400,000 clones, with roughly 96% found just once. Sequencing was performed on naive CD4+ T cells sorted from blood. Receptor source: a man in his thirties or forties in good health. Each CDR3 is given with its conserved first and last residue. Each record gives: D gene, clone size, J gene, V gene, CDR3 DNA, CDR3 protein. A D gene is named only where the DNA matches it firmly. Where a row states a size, it is once, few, many or the class of an expanded clone; other rows omit it.

d_call: TRBD1
clone_size: .
j_call: TRBJ1-1
v_call: TRBV7-8
cdr3_nt: TGTGCCAGCAGCCATCTCCCGGGACAGGGTTCAAACACTGAAGCTTTCTTT
cdr3_aa: CASSHLPGQGSNTEAFF

d_call: TRBD2
clone_size: .
j_call: TRBJ2-5
v_call: TRBV2
cdr3_nt: TGTGCCAGCAGTGCGGCTAGCGGGAGGGAGGAGACCCAGTACTTC
cdr3_aa: CASSAASGREETQYF

d_call: .
clone_size: .
j_call: TRBJ2-3
v_call: TRBV10-3
cdr3_nt: TGTGCCATCAGGCCGATGTTAGAGGTGCTCCCGACTGGGGATACGCAGTATTTT
cdr3_aa: CAIRPMLEVLPTGDTQYF

d_call: .
clone_size: .
j_call: TRBJ1-2
v_call: TRBV11-2
cdr3_nt: TGTGCCAGCAGCTTAGAAACGGAGGGCAGGAGGTATGGCTACACCTTC
cdr3_aa: CASSLETEGRRYGYTF

d_call: .
clone_size: .
j_call: TRBJ1-5
v_call: TRBV28
cdr3_nt: TGTGCCAGCAGTTTAATCGGTGACAACAATCAGCCCCAGCATTTT
cdr3_aa: CASSLIGDNNQPQHF

d_call: .
clone_size: once
j_call: TRBJ2-6
v_call: TRBV6-1
cdr3_nt: TGTGCCAGCAGTGAATTAGGATCTGGGGCCAACGTCCTGACTTTC
cdr3_aa: CASSELGSGANVLTF

d_call: .
clone_size: few
j_call: TRBJ2-7
v_call: TRBV28
cdr3_nt: TGTGCCAGCGGTTACGAGCAGTACTTC
cdr3_aa: CASGYEQYF

d_call: TRBD2
clone_size: .
j_call: TRBJ2-1
v_call: TRBV18
cdr3_nt: TGTGCCAGCTCACCCAATCTAGCGGAGGACAATGAGCAGTTCTTC
cdr3_aa: CASSPNLAEDNEQFF

d_call: TRBD2
clone_size: .
j_call: TRBJ2-1
v_call: TRBV9
cdr3_nt: TGTGCCAGCAGCGTGGCGGCCCGGCTAGCGGGGAATGAGCAGTTCTTC
cdr3_aa: CASSVAARLAGNEQFF

d_call: TRBD2
clone_size: .
j_call: TRBJ2-1
v_call: TRBV7-6
cdr3_nt: TGTGCCAGCAGCCCCCTCAGGGTTAGTATACTAGCGGGGAGCTCCTACAATGAGCAGTTCTTC
cdr3_aa: CASSPLRVSILAGSSYNEQFF

d_call: .
clone_size: .
j_call: TRBJ1-2
v_call: TRBV5-6
cdr3_nt: TGTGCCAGCAGCTTGGACAGCTATGGCTACACCTTC
cdr3_aa: CASSLDSYGYTF

d_call: TRBD2
clone_size: .
j_call: TRBJ2-1
v_call: TRBV19
cdr3_nt: TGTGCCAGTAGCCGGGGGGGTATGAGGCAGTTCTTC
cdr3_aa: CASSRGGMRQFF

d_call: TRBD1
clone_size: .
j_call: TRBJ1-5
v_call: TRBV7-2
cdr3_nt: TGTGCCAGTTCGCAAACAGGGGGCAATCAGCCCCAGCATTTT
cdr3_aa: CASSQTGGNQPQHF

d_call: .
clone_size: .
j_call: TRBJ1-2
v_call: TRBV25-1
cdr3_nt: TGTGCCAGCAGTGATAGGGTTACGGGCGGCTACACCTTC
cdr3_aa: CASSDRVTGGYTF

d_call: TRBD2
clone_size: .
j_call: TRBJ2-4
v_call: TRBV2
cdr3_nt: TGTGCCAGCAGTGAGGTTGGGGGACTAGCAAACATTCAGTACTTC
cdr3_aa: CASSEVGGLANIQYF

d_call: .
clone_size: .
j_call: TRBJ2-3
v_call: TRBV27
cdr3_nt: TGTGCCAGCAGTTTACGGGCAGGGGTTGGGACAGATACGCAGTATTTT
cdr3_aa: CASSLRAGVGTDTQYF

d_call: TRBD1
clone_size: .
j_call: TRBJ1-2
v_call: TRBV4-3
cdr3_nt: TGCGCCAGCAGCCGGAGGACAGGGAATGTTGGCTACACCTTC
cdr3_aa: CASSRRTGNVGYTF

d_call: TRBD1
clone_size: .
j_call: TRBJ2-7
v_call: TRBV7-2
cdr3_nt: TGTGCCAGCAGCTCAGGGGGCATTTGGGAGCAGTACTTC
cdr3_aa: CASSSGGIWEQYF

d_call: .
clone_size: once
j_call: TRBJ1-5
v_call: TRBV6-5
cdr3_nt: TGTGCCAGCAGTTACTCCCCTGCTAGCAATCAGCCCCAGCATTTT
cdr3_aa: CASSYSPASNQPQHF

d_call: TRBD1
clone_size: once
j_call: TRBJ1-1
v_call: TRBV14
cdr3_nt: TGTGCCAGCAGCCATGATTTGCGGGACAGGAACACTGAAGCTTTCTTT
cdr3_aa: CASSHDLRDRNTEAFF

d_call: .
clone_size: .
j_call: TRBJ2-1
v_call: TRBV5-1
cdr3_nt: TGCGCCAGCAGCTCAGGACGGACTTCCTACAATGAGCAGTTCTTC
cdr3_aa: CASSSGRTSYNEQFF

d_call: .
clone_size: .
j_call: TRBJ2-3
v_call: TRBV28
cdr3_nt: TGTGCCAGTTTCAGGAGTTGGGATACGCAGTATTTT
cdr3_aa: CASFRSWDTQYF

d_call: .
clone_size: .
j_call: TRBJ2-7
v_call: TRBV7-2
cdr3_nt: TGTGCCAGCAGGCCGACGGGGATATACGAGCAGTACTTC
cdr3_aa: CASRPTGIYEQYF

d_call: TRBD1
clone_size: .
j_call: TRBJ1-5
v_call: TRBV6-1
cdr3_nt: TGTGCCAGCAGTGAAGTCGGCAGGGGGCGTCAGCCCCAGCATTTT
cdr3_aa: CASSEVGRGRQPQHF

d_call: .
clone_size: .
j_call: TRBJ1-1
v_call: TRBV10-1
cdr3_nt: TGCGCCAGCAGTGGGCACCTGAACACTGAAGCTTTCTTT
cdr3_aa: CASSGHLNTEAFF

d_call: .
clone_size: .
j_call: TRBJ1-3
v_call: TRBV27
cdr3_nt: TGTGCCAGCAGTTCAGGCCAACGGGGTCACACCATATATTTT
cdr3_aa: CASSSGQRGHTIYF

d_call: TRBD1
clone_size: few
j_call: TRBJ1-2
v_call: TRBV29-1
cdr3_nt: TGCAGCGTTCTCTTGGGACAGCCTCTTTATGGCTACACCTTC
cdr3_aa: CSVLLGQPLYGYTF

d_call: .
clone_size: .
j_call: TRBJ1-4
v_call: TRBV27
cdr3_nt: TGTGCCAGCAGTCCCGGACCGACGAGAAAGCTGTTTTTT
cdr3_aa: CASSPGPTRKLFF

d_call: .
clone_size: .
j_call: TRBJ1-4
v_call: TRBV5-4
cdr3_nt: TGTGCCAGCAGCTTAAAGGGCACAACTAATGAAAAACTGTTTTTT
cdr3_aa: CASSLKGTTNEKLFF

d_call: .
clone_size: .
j_call: TRBJ2-7
v_call: TRBV5-8
cdr3_nt: TGTGCCAGCAGCGCCCGAACTGGATACGAGCAGTACTTC
cdr3_aa: CASSARTGYEQYF

d_call: TRBD2
clone_size: .
j_call: TRBJ2-2
v_call: TRBV13
cdr3_nt: TGTGCCAGCAGCCGAAGGACGGGGGGAGCCGGGGAGCTGTTTTTT
cdr3_aa: CASSRRTGGAGELFF

d_call: .
clone_size: .
j_call: TRBJ2-7
v_call: TRBV7-9
cdr3_nt: TGTGCCAGCAGCTTAGTCGGAAACCCGGGACTCTACTACGAGCAGTACTTC
cdr3_aa: CASSLVGNPGLYYEQYF

d_call: TRBD1
clone_size: .
j_call: TRBJ1-1
v_call: TRBV12-5
cdr3_nt: TGTGTTAGTGTCAGGACAGGGGGGATCACTGAAGCTTTCTTT
cdr3_aa: CVSVRTGGITEAFF

d_call: .
clone_size: .
j_call: TRBJ2-5
v_call: TRBV6-5
cdr3_nt: TGTGCCAGCAGTTACTTCGCGTTGGGTCTTGCGGAGACCCAGTACTTC
cdr3_aa: CASSYFALGLAETQYF

d_call: .
clone_size: .
j_call: TRBJ1-5
v_call: TRBV4-1
cdr3_nt: TGCGCCAGCAGCCAATGGGACCATCAGCCCCAGCATTTT
cdr3_aa: CASSQWDHQPQHF

d_call: .
clone_size: .
j_call: TRBJ1-1
v_call: TRBV10-3
cdr3_nt: TGTGCCATCAGTGAATCGTGGGAGAAGAACACTGAAGCTTTCTTT
cdr3_aa: CAISESWEKNTEAFF

d_call: TRBD1
clone_size: few
j_call: TRBJ2-2
v_call: TRBV5-4
cdr3_nt: TGTGCCAGCAGGAACAGGGGGCCCAACACCGGGGAGCTGTTTTTT
cdr3_aa: CASRNRGPNTGELFF

d_call: .
clone_size: .
j_call: TRBJ2-3
v_call: TRBV5-1
cdr3_nt: TGCGCCAGCAGCTCTCCCGGGGCTATTACCACAGATACGCAGTATTTT
cdr3_aa: CASSSPGAITTDTQYF

d_call: TRBD2
clone_size: .
j_call: TRBJ2-3
v_call: TRBV7-3
cdr3_nt: TGTGCCAGCAGGAATAGCGGGAGTGTGGGAACGCAGTATTTT
cdr3_aa: CASRNSGSVGTQYF

d_call: TRBD2
clone_size: .
j_call: TRBJ2-1
v_call: TRBV7-8
cdr3_nt: TGTGCCAGCAGCTCAGCTAGCGGAGCCTCCTACAATGAGCAGTTCTTC
cdr3_aa: CASSSASGASYNEQFF

d_call: .
clone_size: .
j_call: TRBJ2-2
v_call: TRBV5-6
cdr3_nt: TGTGCCAGCAGCTTGACAATCGGGGAGCTGTTTTTT
cdr3_aa: CASSLTIGELFF

d_call: .
clone_size: .
j_call: TRBJ2-2
v_call: TRBV7-3
cdr3_nt: TGTGCCAGCAGCTTAACTCTTACGAACACCGGGGAGCTGTTTTTT
cdr3_aa: CASSLTLTNTGELFF

d_call: TRBD2
clone_size: once
j_call: TRBJ2-1
v_call: TRBV29-1
cdr3_nt: TGCAGCGTCCCACGGGGGGGAACCTACAATGAGCAGTTCTTC
cdr3_aa: CSVPRGGTYNEQFF

d_call: .
clone_size: .
j_call: TRBJ2-6
v_call: TRBV5-5
cdr3_nt: TGTGCCAGCAGTCCGATTGGCGGGACATCCGACTCTGGGGCCAACGTCCTGACTTTC
cdr3_aa: CASSPIGGTSDSGANVLTF

d_call: TRBD1
clone_size: .
j_call: TRBJ1-5
v_call: TRBV10-3
cdr3_nt: TGTGCCATCAGCGGGACAGCTAAGAATCAGCCCCAGCATTTT
cdr3_aa: CAISGTAKNQPQHF

d_call: .
clone_size: once
j_call: TRBJ2-3
v_call: TRBV19
cdr3_nt: TGTGCCGGTGGACAGAACTTCACAGATACGCAGTATTTT
cdr3_aa: CAGGQNFTDTQYF

d_call: .
clone_size: .
j_call: TRBJ1-4
v_call: TRBV5-4
cdr3_nt: TGTGCCAGCAGCTCGAATTCCCACGGGCAGCTTAATGAAAAACTGTTTTTT
cdr3_aa: CASSSNSHGQLNEKLFF

d_call: .
clone_size: .
j_call: TRBJ2-1
v_call: TRBV5-5
cdr3_nt: TGTGCCAGCAGCCGGGCGGCCCGCGAGCAGTTCTTC
cdr3_aa: CASSRAAREQFF

d_call: .
clone_size: .
j_call: TRBJ2-5
v_call: TRBV7-9
cdr3_nt: TGTGCCAGCAGCCCCCAGGAGACCCAGTACTTC
cdr3_aa: CASSPQETQYF

d_call: TRBD2
clone_size: once
j_call: TRBJ2-2
v_call: TRBV6-5
cdr3_nt: TGTGCCAGCAAAGGACTAGCGGGAGTTAACGGGGAGCTGTTTTTT
cdr3_aa: CASKGLAGVNGELFF

d_call: .
clone_size: .
j_call: TRBJ1-1
v_call: TRBV28
cdr3_nt: TGTGCCAGCAGTTTGTCCCCGGATAGGAACACTGAAGCTTTCTTT
cdr3_aa: CASSLSPDRNTEAFF

d_call: .
clone_size: .
j_call: TRBJ2-1
v_call: TRBV7-7
cdr3_nt: TGTGCTAGCAGCTTAGCCTACGGGCGATACAATGAGCAGTTCTTC
cdr3_aa: CASSLAYGRYNEQFF

d_call: TRBD2
clone_size: .
j_call: TRBJ2-1
v_call: TRBV4-3
cdr3_nt: TGCGCCAGCAGCCAAAGGCGCGGGAGTAATGAGCAGTTCTTC
cdr3_aa: CASSQRRGSNEQFF

d_call: .
clone_size: .
j_call: TRBJ2-3
v_call: TRBV7-7
cdr3_nt: TGTGCTAGCAGCTTAGATGGTTTGAGGAGCGCGGAGAGGTGCAAAGATACGCAGTATTTT
cdr3_aa: CASSLDGLRSAERCKDTQYF

d_call: .
clone_size: .
j_call: TRBJ2-5
v_call: TRBV6-6
cdr3_nt: TGTGCCAGCAGTTACCATCGCAGGGCGAAAGAGACCCAGTACTTC
cdr3_aa: CASSYHRRAKETQYF

d_call: TRBD2
clone_size: once
j_call: TRBJ2-1
v_call: TRBV7-8
cdr3_nt: TGTGCCAGCAGCTCTAGGACTAGCGGATACAATGAGCAGTTCTTC
cdr3_aa: CASSSRTSGYNEQFF

d_call: TRBD2
clone_size: .
j_call: TRBJ2-3
v_call: TRBV29-1
cdr3_nt: TGCAGCGCCGCCGGGACTAGCGGGAGTACAGATACGCAGTATTTT
cdr3_aa: CSAAGTSGSTDTQYF

d_call: .
clone_size: .
j_call: TRBJ2-3
v_call: TRBV7-8
cdr3_nt: TGTGCCAGCAGCTTAGGGGCGTCTGGCACAGATACGCAGTATTTT
cdr3_aa: CASSLGASGTDTQYF

d_call: .
clone_size: .
j_call: TRBJ2-7
v_call: TRBV9
cdr3_nt: TGTGCCAGCAGCGTAGGGACAGCGGTTGGAGAGCAGTACTTC
cdr3_aa: CASSVGTAVGEQYF

d_call: .
clone_size: .
j_call: TRBJ1-1
v_call: TRBV6-5
cdr3_nt: TGTGCCAGCAGTTTAGATCCTATGAACACTGAAGCTTTCTTT
cdr3_aa: CASSLDPMNTEAFF